This T cell receptor beta chain was recorded in a study of blood T cell repertoires in COVID-19. The overall study: In each case, the material was cDNA or gDNA derived from T cells, B-cell-depleted T cells, or PBMCs.

The germline V gene has CDR1 SEHNR and CDR2 FQNEAQ (reference sequence). This CDR3 comprises 11 residues. Trimming left V 4 bases short and J 6 bases short, with 6 bases between. Clones were read by immunoSEQ multiplex PCR, and TCRdb kept only the in-frame ones, dropping some. The sample shows roughly 330,000 clones, 88% of them seen only once. This sequence was found in a man younger than 45 who had recovered from COVID-19. The material sequenced was PBMCs or T cells enriched from blood (not recorded which). V and J are TRBV7-9 and TRBJ1-2, with unresolved D. The CDR3: CASSSGDGYTF. Here the CDR3 DNA reads TGTGCCAGCAGCTCCGGGGATGGCTACACCTTC.